The rows below give T cell receptor beta chains drawn from one sample of a study of T cells in Graves' hyperthyroidism and ophthalmopathy. In TCRdb, the multiplex PCR reads were re-called with MiXCR into one record per CDR3 protein. The sample lists around 340,000 distinct CDR3 sequences; over 15% were seen once. The sample taken for sequencing was blood. The origin of the receptors is a young man with Graves' hyperthyroidism. CDR3s include the opening cysteine and the closing phenylalanine or tryptophan. The D gene is left open where the match is weak. Only part of the rows carry a size: once, few, many, or a class if the clone is expanded.

d_call,j_call,clone_size,v_call,cdr3_nt,cdr3_aa
TRBD2,TRBJ2-3,-,TRBV10-3,TGTGCCATCAGACCGAACCAGCGGGAGAAAGATACGCAGTATTTT,CAIRPNQREKDTQYF
-,TRBJ1-1,few,TRBV20-1,TGCAGTGCTAGGGGAATTCAGGGAGTAGCTTTCTTT,CSARGIQGVAFF
-,TRBJ2-3,-,TRBV11-2,TGTGCCAGCAGCCGCTACGGGACAGATACGCAGTATTTT,CASSRYGTDTQYF
TRBD1,TRBJ2-3,many,TRBV7-8,TGTGCCAGCAGTTATCCGGGACAGGGGGGACCCGGTAGCACAGATACGCAGTATTTT,CASSYPGQGGPGSTDTQYF
TRBD1,TRBJ2-4,few,TRBV9,TGTGCCAGCAGCCCAGGGGGCGCGGACATTCAGTACTTC,CASSPGGADIQYF
-,TRBJ1-2,few,TRBV6-1,TGTGCCAGCAGTCCCGAGGTGAGACTGGTCTCATGGGGCTACACCTTC,CASSPEVRLVSWGYTF
-,TRBJ1-5,-,TRBV30,TGTGCCTGGAGTGCCGATTCGCTTAATCAGCCCCAGCATTTT,CAWSADSLNQPQHF
TRBD2,TRBJ2-1,-,TRBV5-4,TGTGCCAGCAGCTTTCGGACTGGCAGCGGGGATGAGCAGTTCTTC,CASSFRTGSGDEQFF
-,TRBJ1-1,many,TRBV12-3/TRBV12-4,TGTGCCAGCAGTTTAAACGGGAACACTGAAGCTTTCTTT,CASSLNGNTEAFF
-,TRBJ2-2,-,TRBV10-3,TGTGCCATCAGTGAGTCGATAAACACCGGGGAGCTGTTTTTT,CAISESINTGELFF
-,TRBJ2-2,many,TRBV4-1,TGCGCCAGCAGTTATACCCTGGGGACCGGGGAGCTGTTTTTT,CASSYTLGTGELFF
TRBD1,TRBJ2-3,many,TRBV13,TGTGCCAGCAGCTTTGACAGGGGGCAAGCAGATACGCAGTATTTT,CASSFDRGQADTQYF
-,TRBJ1-2,-,TRBV9,TGTGCCAGCAGCGTAGTTCCTACCCCTGGAGGCTATGGCTACACCTTC,CASSVVPTPGGYGYTF
TRBD1,TRBJ1-2,-,TRBV7-9,TGTGCCAGCAGCCCACCATATCCAGGGGGGGCAGGGGGCTACACCTTC,CASSPPYPGGAGGYTF
-,TRBJ2-2,-,TRBV5-1,TGCGCCAGCAGCTTGCGCCAGGGTTACGGGACCGGGGAGCTGTTTTTT,CASSLRQGYGTGELFF
-,TRBJ2-7,few,TRBV15,TGTGCCACCAGCAGAGATTCCGGAGGGGGGCCCAGGGAGCAGTACTTC,CATSRDSGGGPREQYF
TRBD1,TRBJ2-3,many,TRBV7-3,TGTGCCAGCAGCTCCGGGACAGGGGCAGATACGCAGTATTTT,CASSSGTGADTQYF
-,TRBJ1-3,-,TRBV7-9,TGTGCCAGCAGCTTACGACGAGACTCTGGAAACACCATATATTTT,CASSLRRDSGNTIYF
-,TRBJ1-1,many,TRBV11-2,TGTGCCAGCAGCTTAAGGTCCACTGAAGCTTTCTTT,CASSLRSTEAFF
TRBD1,TRBJ1-1,many,TRBV20-1,TGCAGTGCTAGGCAACAGGGGGCGATCACTGAAGCTTTCTTT,CSARQQGAITEAFF
-,TRBJ2-5,many,TRBV18,TGTGCCAGCTCACCACAACGGCTACAAGAGACCCAGTACTTC,CASSPQRLQETQYF
-,TRBJ2-5,many,TRBV20-1,TGCAGTGCTAGAGGTCTTCCGGCGGAGGTCCCCCAGTACTTC,CSARGLPAEVPQYF
-,TRBJ2-7,many,TRBV28,TGTGCCAGCAGTCGGGGCAACTCCTACGAGCAGTACTTC,CASSRGNSYEQYF
-,TRBJ1-4,-,TRBV12-3/TRBV12-4,TGTGCCAGCAGTCCCGCGAGGGTCACAGAAAAACTGTTTTTT,CASSPARVTEKLFF
TRBD2,TRBJ2-1,many,TRBV28,TGTGCCAGCAGTTTTAACGGGGCGGGAGGGCCCCACAATGAGCAGTTCTTC,CASSFNGAGGPHNEQFF
-,TRBJ1-5,many,TRBV30,TGTGCCTGGAGGGGGACTCCAGGCCAGCCCCAGCATTTT,CAWRGTPGQPQHF
-,TRBJ1-2,few,TRBV27,TGTGCCAGCAGTTTATCGCCCCAATATGGCTACACCTTC,CASSLSPQYGYTF
TRBD2,TRBJ2-5,many,TRBV7-2,TGTGCCAGCAGCGGTGCGGGGGGATTTCAAGAGACCCAGTACTTC,CASSGAGGFQETQYF
TRBD1,TRBJ2-7,many,TRBV5-1,TGCGCCAGCAGCTGGGGACAGGGTTCCTTCTACGAGCAGTACTTC,CASSWGQGSFYEQYF
-,TRBJ2-5,few,TRBV4-1,TGCGCCAGCAGCCAATCCTTTACAGGGTCGGAGACCCAGTACTTC,CASSQSFTGSETQYF
-,TRBJ2-7,-,TRBV6-1,TGTGCCACCCTCCGACCTGCCACCTACGAGCAGTACTTC,CATLRPATYEQYF
TRBD2,TRBJ2-7,-,TRBV12-3/TRBV12-4,TGTGCCAGCAGTCGTCATAGCGGGATCCACGAGCAGTACTTC,CASSRHSGIHEQYF
-,TRBJ2-2,few,TRBV7-2,TGTGCCAGCAGCTTAGACCCCTTTCTGAGCAGGAACACCGGGGAGCTGTTTTTT,CASSLDPFLSRNTGELFF
-,TRBJ2-1,-,TRBV20-1,TGCAGTGCTAGGGCGTACAATGAGCAGTTCTTC,CSARAYNEQFF
-,TRBJ1-5,-,TRBV5-5,TGTGCCAGTACTTTCGGCCAAAATCAGCCCCAGCATTTT,CASTFGQNQPQHF
-,TRBJ2-1,many,TRBV29-1,TGCAGCGTTGTCCCCACCAGCGGGCTCTACAATGAGCAGTTCTTC,CSVVPTSGLYNEQFF
TRBD2,TRBJ2-1,few,TRBV5-6,TGTGCCAGCAGCTTGGTTATAGCGGGAGGCAATGAGCAGTTCTTC,CASSLVIAGGNEQFF
-,TRBJ1-5,-,TRBV9,TGTGCCAGCAGCGCAGAAGGGGGCAATCAGCCCCAGCATTTT,CASSAEGGNQPQHF
TRBD2,TRBJ2-3,-,TRBV20-1,TGCAGTGCCCGACACGGGACTAGCGGCACAGATACGCAGTATTTT,CSARHGTSGTDTQYF
TRBD1,TRBJ2-7,many,TRBV11-3,TGTGCCAGCAGCCCGACGACAGGGGAGAGAAACGAGCAGTACTTC,CASSPTTGERNEQYF
TRBD1,TRBJ1-4,few,TRBV14,TGTGCCAGCAACCACAAACAGGGGGCTCGAGAAAAACTGTTTTTT,CASNHKQGAREKLFF
-,TRBJ2-2,many,TRBV7-2,TGTGCCAGCAGCGTAAGGGACTTCGGGGAGCTGTTTTTT,CASSVRDFGELFF
-,TRBJ2-7,many,TRBV2,TGTGCCAGCAGTTATGGAACCTACGAGCAGTACTTC,CASSYGTYEQYF
TRBD1,TRBJ1-3,-,TRBV5-1,TGCGCCAGCAGCTTGGGTCAGGGGGTTGACACCATATATTTT,CASSLGQGVDTIYF
-,TRBJ2-1,many,TRBV13,TGTGCCAGCAGCGATCGACACCGGAGCTCCTACAATGAGCAGTTCTTC,CASSDRHRSSYNEQFF
-,TRBJ2-3,many,TRBV29-1,TGCAGCGTTGAATCCGGGGGACCCGCCCTGGCAGATACGCAGTATTTT,CSVESGGPALADTQYF
TRBD1,TRBJ2-1,few,TRBV19,TGTGCCAGTAGTATAGGGGACAGCTACAATGAGCAGTTCTTC,CASSIGDSYNEQFF
-,TRBJ2-1,-,TRBV12-3/TRBV12-4,TGTGCCAGCAGTTTAGCCGGGGGCGGTGGGCAGTTCTTC,CASSLAGGGGQFF
-,TRBJ2-7,many,TRBV28,TGTGCCAGCAGTCACCCAGGATCCTCCTACGAGCAGTACTTC,CASSHPGSSYEQYF